Following are 6 T cell receptor beta chains from one sample sequenced in a study of T cells in Graves' hyperthyroidism and ophthalmopathy. Regions amplified from RNA transcripts were the TCR beta CDR3 regions. In the first-round RT-PCR of the TCR CDR3, the HTBI primer set was used. One entry per CDR3 protein results from TCRdb running MiXCR on the multiplex PCR reads. The data contain about 840,000 distinct CDR3 sequences, 38% of them singletons. Sequenced input: blood. These receptors were collected from a man younger than 30 with Graves' hyperthyroidism.

The chain uses TRBV24-1 and TRBJ1-5; D not certain. In germline, CDR1 is KGHDR, CDR2 SFDVKD. The CDR3 contains 13 residues. V lost 6 bases and J 5 bases, leaving 10 bases between the germline ends. The CDR3 reads CATSFFADQPQHF. The CDR3 DNA sequence: TGTGCCACCAGTTTCTTTGCGGATCAGCCCCAGCATTTT.

Concerning this clonotype: It may be a read error: a sequence one base away is much more abundant. The gene calls are TRBV15 and TRBJ2-7; 10 nucleotides line up with TRBD1. Germline-derived CDR1 and CDR2 are LNHNV and YYDKDF (reference sequence). There are 17 residues in the CDR3. V was pared by 5 bases and J by 3 bases, with 13 bases of the junction left unmatched. CDR3 protein: CATSPLVGTGVNYEQYF. The CDR3 DNA sequence: TGTGCCACCAGCCCACTCGTCGGGACAGGGGTAAACTACGAGCAGTACTTC.

The gene calls are TRBV6-5 and TRBJ2-5, with D perhaps TRBD2 (5 bases). CDR3 length: 13 residues. V lost 8 bases to trimming and J lost 0 bases, with 10 bases between them. Germline lookup yields CDR1 MNHEY and CDR2 SVGAGI. The CDR3 nucleotides read TGTGCCAGCGGCCGGGAAGACCAAGAGACCCAGTACTTC. It yields the protein CASGREDQETQYF.

This clonotype turned up a few times. V usage is TRBV4-1 and J usage is TRBJ2-5, with 14 bases aligning to TRBD2. The trim removed 4 bases at V and 2 bases at J, leaving 9 bases unmatched. The CDR3 is made up of 18 amino acids. CDR1 is MGHRA and CDR2 is YSYEKL in the germline V gene. The CDR3 DNA is TGCGCCAGCAGCCCCGGAGGGACTAGCGGGGGCAATCAAGAGACCCAGTACTTC. The encoded protein is CASSPGGTSGGNQETQYF.

This clonotype was counted between two and nine times. The chain couples TRBV7-9 to TRBJ2-7; D unclear. V was cut by 5 bases and J by 4 bases, with 9 bases left in between. The CDR3 is made up of 12 amino acids. The germline V gene encodes CDR1 SEHNR and CDR2 FQNEAQ (reference sequence). CDR3 sequence (DNA): TGTGCCAGCAGCCATACGATATACGAGCAGTACTTC. Protein sequence: CASSHTIYEQYF.

This clonotype occurred once. V gene TRBV2 combines with J gene TRBJ2-7, with TRBD1 matching 9 bases. Losses at the gene ends were 2 bases for V and 6 bases for J; bases not matched to a gene: 5. Germline CDR1 and CDR2: SNHLY and FYNNEI. This CDR3 spans 14 amino acids. In nucleotides, the CDR3 is TGTGCCAGCAGTGAAACAGGGGGCTTTGGCGAGCAGTACTTC. It translates to CASSETGGFGEQYF.